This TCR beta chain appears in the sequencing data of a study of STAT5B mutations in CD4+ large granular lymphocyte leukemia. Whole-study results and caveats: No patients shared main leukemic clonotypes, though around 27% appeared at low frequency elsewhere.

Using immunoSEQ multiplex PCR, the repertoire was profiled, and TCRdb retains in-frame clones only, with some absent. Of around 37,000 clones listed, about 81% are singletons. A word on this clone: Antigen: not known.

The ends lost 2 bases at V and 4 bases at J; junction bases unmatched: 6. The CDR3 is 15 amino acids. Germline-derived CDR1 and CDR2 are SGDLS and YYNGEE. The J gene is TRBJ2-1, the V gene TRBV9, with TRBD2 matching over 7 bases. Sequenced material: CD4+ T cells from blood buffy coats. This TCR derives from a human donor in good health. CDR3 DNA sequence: TGTGCCAGCAGCGTTTTCGGGGGGATATACAATGAGCAGTTCTTC. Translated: CASSVFGGIYNEQFF.